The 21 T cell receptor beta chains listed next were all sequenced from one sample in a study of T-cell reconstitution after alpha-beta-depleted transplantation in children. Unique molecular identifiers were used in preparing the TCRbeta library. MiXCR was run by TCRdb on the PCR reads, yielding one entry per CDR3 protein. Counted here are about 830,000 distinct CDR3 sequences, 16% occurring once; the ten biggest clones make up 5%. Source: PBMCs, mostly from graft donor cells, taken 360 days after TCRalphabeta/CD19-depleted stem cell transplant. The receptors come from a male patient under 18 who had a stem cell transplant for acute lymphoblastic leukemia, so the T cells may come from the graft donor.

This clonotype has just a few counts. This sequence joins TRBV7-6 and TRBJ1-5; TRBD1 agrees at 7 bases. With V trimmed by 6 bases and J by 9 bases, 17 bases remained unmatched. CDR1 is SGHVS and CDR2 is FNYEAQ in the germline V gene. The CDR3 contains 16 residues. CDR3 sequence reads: CASSLGSRQGLWPQHF. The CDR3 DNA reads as TGTGCCAGCAGTCTAGGGTCCCGACAGGGTTTATGGCCCCAGCATTTT.

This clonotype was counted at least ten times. For the CDR3, the DNA is TGTGCCAGCTCACCTCCTAGCGGGAGCTCCACCGGGGAGCTGTTTTTT. Amino acid sequence: CASSPPSGSSTGELFF. The rearrangement links TRBV18 to TRBJ2-2; 10 bases match TRBD2. V dropped 3 bases and J dropped 4; count of bases not matched to a gene: 5. CDR1 is KGHSH and CDR2 is LQKENI in the germline V gene. The CDR3 length is 16 residues.

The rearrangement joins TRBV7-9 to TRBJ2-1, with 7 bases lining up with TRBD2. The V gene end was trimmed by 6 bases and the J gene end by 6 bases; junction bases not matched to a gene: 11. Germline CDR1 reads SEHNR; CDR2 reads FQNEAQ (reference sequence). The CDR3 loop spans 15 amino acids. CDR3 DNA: TGTGCCAGCAGTCTTTGGCGGGAGAGGGGCAATGAGCAGTTCTTC. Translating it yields CASSLWRERGNEQFF.

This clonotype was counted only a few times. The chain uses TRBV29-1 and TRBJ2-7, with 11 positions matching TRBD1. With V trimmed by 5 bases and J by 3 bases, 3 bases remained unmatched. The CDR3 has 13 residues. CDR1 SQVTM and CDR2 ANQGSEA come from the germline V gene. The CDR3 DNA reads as TGCAGCGTTTGGACAGGGGGCTTCTACGAGCAGTACTTC. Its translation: CSVWTGGFYEQYF.

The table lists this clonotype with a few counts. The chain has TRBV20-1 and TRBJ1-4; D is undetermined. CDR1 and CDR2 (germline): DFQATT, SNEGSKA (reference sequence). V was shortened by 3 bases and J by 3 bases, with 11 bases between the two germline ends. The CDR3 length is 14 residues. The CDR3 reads CSASEGGANEKLFF. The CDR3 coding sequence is TGCAGTGCTAGTGAGGGCGGGGCTAATGAAAAACTGTTTTTT.

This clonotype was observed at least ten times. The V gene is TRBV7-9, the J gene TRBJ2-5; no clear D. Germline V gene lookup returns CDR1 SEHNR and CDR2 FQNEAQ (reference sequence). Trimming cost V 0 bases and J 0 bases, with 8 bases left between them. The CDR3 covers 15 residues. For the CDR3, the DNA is TGTGCCAGCAGCTTAGCGTTGGCTAACCAAGAGACCCAGTACTTC. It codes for CASSLALANQETQYF. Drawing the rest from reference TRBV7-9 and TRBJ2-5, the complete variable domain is DTGVSQNPRHKITKRGQNVTFRCDPISEHNRLYWYRQTLGQGPEFLTYFQNEAQLEKSRLLSDRFSAERPKGSFSTLEIQRTEQGDSAMYLCASSLALANQETQYFGPGTRLLVL.

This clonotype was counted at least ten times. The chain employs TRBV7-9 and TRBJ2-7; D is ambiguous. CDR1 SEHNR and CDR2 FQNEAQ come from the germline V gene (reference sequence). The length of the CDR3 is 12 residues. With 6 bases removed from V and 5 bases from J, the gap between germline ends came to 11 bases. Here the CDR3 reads CASSLGVHEQYF. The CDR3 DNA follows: TGTGCCAGCAGTTTGGGTGTGCACGAGCAGTACTTC.

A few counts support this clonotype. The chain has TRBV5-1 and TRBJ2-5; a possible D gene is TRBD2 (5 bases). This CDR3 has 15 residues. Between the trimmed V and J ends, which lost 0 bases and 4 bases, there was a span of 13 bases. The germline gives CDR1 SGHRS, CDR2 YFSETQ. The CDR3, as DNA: TGCGCCAGCAGCTTGGGCCATACTAGTTCAGAGACCCAGTACTTC. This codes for CASSLGHTSSETQYF.

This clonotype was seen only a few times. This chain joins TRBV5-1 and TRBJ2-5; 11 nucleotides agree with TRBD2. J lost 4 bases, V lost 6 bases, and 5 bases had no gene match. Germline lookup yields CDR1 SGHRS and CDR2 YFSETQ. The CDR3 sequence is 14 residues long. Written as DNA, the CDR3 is TGCGCCAGCAAGGGTCTAGCGGGAGGAGAGACCCAGTACTTC. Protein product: CASKGLAGGETQYF.

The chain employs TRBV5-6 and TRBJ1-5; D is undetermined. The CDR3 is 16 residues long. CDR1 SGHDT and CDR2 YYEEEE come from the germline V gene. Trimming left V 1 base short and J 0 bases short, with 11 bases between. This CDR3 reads CASSLMAQLSNQPQHF. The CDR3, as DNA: TGTGCCAGCAGCTTGATGGCGCAGCTTAGCAATCAGCCCCAGCATTTT.

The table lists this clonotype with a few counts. As DNA, the CDR3 is TGCAGTGCTAGGTTGGCGGGAGCCAGCAATGAGCAGTTCTTC. As protein: CSARLAGASNEQFF. The rearrangement links TRBV20-1 to TRBJ2-1; 7 nucleotides agree with TRBD2. The CDR3 totals 14 residues. Germline V CDR1 and CDR2: DFQATT, SNEGSKA (reference sequence). V was pared by 3 bases and J by 6 bases, with 8 bases of the junction left unmatched.

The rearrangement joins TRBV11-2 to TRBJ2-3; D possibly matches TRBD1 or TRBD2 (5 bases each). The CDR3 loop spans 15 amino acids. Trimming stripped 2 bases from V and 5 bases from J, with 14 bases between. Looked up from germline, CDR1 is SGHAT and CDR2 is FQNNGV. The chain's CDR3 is CASSLTPGPEDTQYF. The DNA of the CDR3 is TGTGCCAGCAGCTTAACTCCGGGACCTGAAGATACGCAGTATTTT.

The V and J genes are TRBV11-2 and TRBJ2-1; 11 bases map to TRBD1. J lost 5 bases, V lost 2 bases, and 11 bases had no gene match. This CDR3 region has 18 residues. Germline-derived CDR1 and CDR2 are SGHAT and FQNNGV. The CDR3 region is CASSLYPLGQGVHNEQFF. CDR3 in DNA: TGTGCCAGCAGCTTATATCCGCTGGGACAGGGGGTCCACAATGAGCAGTTCTTC.

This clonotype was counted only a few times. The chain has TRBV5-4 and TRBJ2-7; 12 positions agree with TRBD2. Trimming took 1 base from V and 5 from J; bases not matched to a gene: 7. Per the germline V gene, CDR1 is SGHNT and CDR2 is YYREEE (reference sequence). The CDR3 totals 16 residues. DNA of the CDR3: TGTGCCAGCAGCTTGTTGACTAGCGGGAGTGGCAACGAGCAGTACTTC. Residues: CASSLLTSGSGNEQYF.

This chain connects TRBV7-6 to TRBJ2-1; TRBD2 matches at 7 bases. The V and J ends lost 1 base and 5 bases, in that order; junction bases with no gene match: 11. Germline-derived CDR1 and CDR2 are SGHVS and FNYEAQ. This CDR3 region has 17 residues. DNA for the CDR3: TGTGCCAGCAGCTTAGATGGTGGGTCTAGCGGCCACAATGAGCAGTTCTTC. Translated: CASSLDGGSSGHNEQFF.

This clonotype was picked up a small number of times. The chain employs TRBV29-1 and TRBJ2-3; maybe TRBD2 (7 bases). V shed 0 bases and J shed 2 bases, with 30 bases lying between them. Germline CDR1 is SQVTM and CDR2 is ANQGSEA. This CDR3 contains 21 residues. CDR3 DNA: TGCAGCGTTGAAGATTCGGATTGGGGCACGGAGCGGGACAATCCCACAGATACGCAGTATTTT. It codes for CSVEDSDWGTERDNPTDTQYF.

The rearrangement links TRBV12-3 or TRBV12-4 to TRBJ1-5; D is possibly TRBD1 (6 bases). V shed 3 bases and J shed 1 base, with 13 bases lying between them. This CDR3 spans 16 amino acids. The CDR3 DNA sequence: TGTGCCAGCAGTTTTCGGGGGCCTTGGAGCAATCAGCCCCAGCATTTT. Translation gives CASSFRGPWSNQPQHF.

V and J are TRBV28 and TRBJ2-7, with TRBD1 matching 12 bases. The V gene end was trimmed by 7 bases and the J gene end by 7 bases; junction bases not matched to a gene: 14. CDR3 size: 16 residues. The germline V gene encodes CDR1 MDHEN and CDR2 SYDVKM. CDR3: CASTHLVGQGAWEQYF. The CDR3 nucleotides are TGTGCCAGCACCCATCTGGTGGGACAGGGGGCATGGGAGCAGTACTTC.

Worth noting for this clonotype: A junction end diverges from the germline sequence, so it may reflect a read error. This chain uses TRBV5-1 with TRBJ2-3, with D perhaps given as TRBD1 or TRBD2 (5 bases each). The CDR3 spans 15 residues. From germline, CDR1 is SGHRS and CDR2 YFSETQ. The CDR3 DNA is TGCGTCAGCAGCTTCAGGGACCTACGGGTGGATACGCAGTATTTT. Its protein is CVSSFRDLRVDTQYF. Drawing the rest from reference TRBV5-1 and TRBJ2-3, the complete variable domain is KAGVTQTPRYLIKTRGQQVTLSCSPISGHRSVSWYQQTPGQGLQFLFEYFSETQRNKGNFPGRFSGRQFSNSRSEMNVSTLELGDSALYLCVSSFRDLRVDTQYFGPGTRLTVL.

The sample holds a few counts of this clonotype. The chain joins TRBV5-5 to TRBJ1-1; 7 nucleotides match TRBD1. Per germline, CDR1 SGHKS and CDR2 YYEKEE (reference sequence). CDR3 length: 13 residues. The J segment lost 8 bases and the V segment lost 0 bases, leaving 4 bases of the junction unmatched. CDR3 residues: CASSLVTGWEAFF. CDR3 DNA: TGTGCCAGCAGCTTGGTGACAGGGTGGGAAGCTTTCTTT.

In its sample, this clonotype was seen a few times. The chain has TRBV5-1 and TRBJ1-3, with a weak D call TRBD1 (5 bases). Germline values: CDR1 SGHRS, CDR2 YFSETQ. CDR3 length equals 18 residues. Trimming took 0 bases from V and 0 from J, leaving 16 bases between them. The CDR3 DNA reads TGCGCCAGCAGCTTGGCCGGGGCAGGGCCTAGCTCTGGAAACACCATATATTTT. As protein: CASSLAGAGPSSGNTIYF.